This paragraph reports one TCR beta chain. The data were obtained in a study of blood T cell repertoires in COVID-19. Study-wide background: Researchers got acute and convalescent COVID-19 samples from the United States, Italy and Spain. In each case, the material was cDNA or gDNA derived from T cells, B-cell-depleted T cells, or PBMCs.

In the authors' methods: Counts of nucleated cells, estimated from reference gene primer amplification, were obtained. The repertoire was sequenced with immunoSEQ multiplex PCR; TCRdb's copy has only in-frame clones and lacks some. V and J calls plus clone size are reproduced from that table; the DNA served to infer D and trimming. The sample holds tens of thousands of clones; around 90% are singletons and the top ten take less than 8.5%. This CDR3 is 13 amino acids long. Trimming took 5 bases from V and 2 from J; bases not matched to a gene: 2. In germline, CDR1 is MNHEY, CDR2 SVGAGI. The sequence was collected from a man aged 50-60 years with acute or convalescent COVID-19. Sequenced: peripheral blood. The chain couples TRBV6-5 to TRBJ1-1; the match to TRBD1 covers 7 bases. CDR3 sequence: CASSRQGNTEAFF. In DNA form, the CDR3 reads TGTGCCAGCAGTCGACAGGGAAACACTGAAGCTTTCTTT.